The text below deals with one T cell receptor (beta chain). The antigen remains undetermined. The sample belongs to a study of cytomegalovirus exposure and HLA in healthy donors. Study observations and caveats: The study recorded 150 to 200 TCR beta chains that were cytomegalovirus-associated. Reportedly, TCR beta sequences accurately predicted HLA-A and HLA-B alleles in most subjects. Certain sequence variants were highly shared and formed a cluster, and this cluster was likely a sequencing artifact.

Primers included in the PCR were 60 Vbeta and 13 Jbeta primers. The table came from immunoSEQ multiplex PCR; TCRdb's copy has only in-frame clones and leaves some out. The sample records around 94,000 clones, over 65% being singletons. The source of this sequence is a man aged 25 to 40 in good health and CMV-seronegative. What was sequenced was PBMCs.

For the CDR3, the DNA is TGCGCCAGCAGCCCCGGGACTAGCGGTAAGAATGAGCAGTTCTTC. This codes for CASSPGTSGKNEQFF. The rearrangement joins TRBV5-1 to TRBJ2-1; 11 positions match TRBD2. This CDR3 region has 15 residues. CDR1 is SGHRS and CDR2 is YFSETQ in the germline V gene. With V trimmed by 4 bases and J by 7 bases, 7 bases remained unmatched.